The 20 T cell receptor beta chains below all came from one sample that was sequenced in a study of blood T cell repertoires in COVID-19. TCRdb's table, derived via immunoSEQ multiplex PCR, lists solely in-frame clones and lacks some. This table holds approximately 300,000 clones, 85% found once. The sample was PBMCs or T cells enriched from blood (not recorded which). All receptors come from a woman aged 30 to 39 who had been exposed to COVID-19.

The chain couples TRBV30 to TRBJ2-5; D is uncertain. The germline V gene encodes CDR1 GTSNPN and CDR2 SVGIG (reference sequence). This CDR3 spans 13 amino acids. The V end lost 4 bases, the J end lost 2 bases, and 11 bases lay between the germline ends. The CDR3 loop reads CAWTRNPQETQYF. In nucleotides, the CDR3 is TGTGCCTGGACGAGGAACCCTCAAGAGACCCAGTACTTC.

The rearrangement links TRBV12-3 or TRBV12-4 to TRBJ1-1, with TRBD1 as a possible D gene (6 bases). The V and J ends lost 7 bases and 1 base respectively, with 10 bases between them. The CDR3 extends over 13 amino acids. CDR3 in amino acids: CASNGQRNTEAFF. CDR3 DNA: TGTGCCAGCAATGGACAGAGGAACACTGAAGCTTTCTTT.

The chain is built from TRBV7-2 and TRBJ1-2; 9 bases are a match to TRBD1. The germline V gene has CDR1 SGHTA and CDR2 FQGNSA. The length of the CDR3 is 15 residues. Trimming at V came to 5 bases and at J to 6 bases, leaving 10 bases not matched to a gene. The chain's CDR3 is CASSPRTGELHGYTF. The CDR3 DNA follows: TGTGCCAGCAGCCCTCGGACAGGGGAATTACATGGCTACACCTTC.

This chain uses TRBV7-8 with TRBJ1-4; TRBD1 matches at 9 bases. Trimming at V came to 2 bases and at J to 2 bases, leaving 6 bases not matched to a gene. Germline CDR1 SGHVS, CDR2 FQNEAQ. The CDR3 is made up of 17 amino acids. CDR3 protein: CASSLRRQGDTNEKLFF. The CDR3 bases are TGTGCCAGCAGCTTAAGGAGACAGGGGGACACTAATGAAAAACTGTTTTTT.

For this clone: Other DNA sequences from this sample encode an identical CDR3 as well. The chain recombines TRBV24-1 with TRBJ2-5; 9 nucleotides match TRBD1. Germline V gives CDR1 KGHDR, CDR2 SFDVKD. The CDR3 covers 14 residues. J gave up 4 bases and V 4 bases, and 3 bases lay outside the gene matches. CDR3 residues: CATSDSGQGETQYF. CDR3 coding DNA: TGTGCCACCAGTGACTCGGGACAGGGAGAGACCCAGTACTTC.

The rearrangement links TRBV24-1 to TRBJ2-3, with TRBD1 as a possible D gene (5 bases). This CDR3 has 13 amino acids. Germline assignment: CDR1 KGHDR and CDR2 SFDVKD. Trimming stripped 4 bases from V and 5 bases from J, with 9 bases between. CDR3 sequence (DNA): TGTGCCACCAGTGACTACCAGGGAGATACGCAGTATTTT. It encodes CATSDYQGDTQYF.

This rearrangement joins TRBV12-3 or TRBV12-4 to TRBJ2-3, with D unresolved. Trimming shortened V by 7 bases and J by 0 bases, and 8 bases separated the two germline ends. The CDR3 totals 13 residues. The CDR3 region is CASTQSSTDTQYF. CDR3 sequence (DNA): TGTGCCAGCACCCAGTCTAGCACAGATACGCAGTATTTT.

The rearrangement links TRBV3-1 (or the pseudogene TRBV3-2) to TRBJ1-6; possible D gene TRBD1, 5 bases. CDR3 length: 16 amino acids. From germline, CDR1 is LGHDT and CDR2 YNNKEL (reference sequence). The V end lost 0 bases, the J end lost 7 bases, and 13 bases lay between the germline ends. The CDR3: CASSQDSGGKNSPLHF. CDR3 bases: TGTGCCAGCAGCCAAGATTCGGGGGGGAAGAATTCACCCCTCCACTTT.

Only a few counts were recorded for this clone. The CDR3 region is CASLLTGNTEAFF. The CDR3 nucleotides read TGTGCCTCACTACTGACGGGGAACACTGAAGCTTTCTTT. The genes are TRBV30 and TRBJ1-1; D not certain. CDR1 is GTSNPN and CDR2 is SVGIG in the germline V gene (reference sequence). The CDR3 consists of 13 residues. V was pared by 7 bases and J by 1 base, with 13 bases between.

The rearrangement uses TRBV7-9 and TRBJ2-5; D possibly corresponds to TRBD1 (7 bases). V lost 4 bases to trimming and J lost 5 bases, with 20 bases between them. CDR1 and CDR2 (germline): SEHNR, FQNEAQ (reference sequence). CDR3 length: 16 residues. This chain's CDR3 is CASSSWGATGRETQYF. DNA of the CDR3: TGTGCCAGCAGCTCTTGGGGGGCGACAGGGAGGGAGACCCAGTACTTC. The full variable domain, its missing parts supplied by reference TRBV7-9 and TRBJ2-5, is DTGVSQNPRHKITKRGQNVTFRCDPISEHNRLYWYRQTLGQGPEFLTYFQNEAQLEKSRLLSDRFSAERPKGSFSTLEIQRTEQGDSAMYLCASSSWGATGRETQYFGPGTRLLVL.

The chain recombines TRBV24-1 with TRBJ2-1; 12 positions agree with TRBD2. Trimming cost V 4 bases and J 7 bases; bases outside gene matches: 4. Looked up from germline, CDR1 is KGHDR and CDR2 is SFDVKD. The CDR3 has 15 amino acids. The CDR3 loop is CATSDATSGGNEQFF. In nucleotides, the CDR3 is TGTGCCACCAGTGACGCGACTAGCGGGGGAAATGAGCAGTTCTTC.

This clone has just a few counts. J is TRBJ1-2 and V is TRBV30; tentative D call: TRBD1 (6 bases). V was cut by 2 bases and J by 0 bases, with 13 bases left in between. Germline assignment: CDR1 GTSNPN and CDR2 SVGIG (reference sequence). The CDR3 sequence is 15 residues long. CDR3 coding DNA: TGTGCCTGGAGTCCATGGCGGACAGCTAACTATGGCTACACCTTC. As protein: CAWSPWRTANYGYTF.

The J gene is TRBJ2-1, the V gene TRBV10-1; D is undetermined. From germline, CDR1 is WNHNN and CDR2 SYGVQD (reference sequence). V gave up 6 bases and J gave up 8 bases, with 14 bases separating them. This CDR3 spans 13 amino acids. The CDR3 nucleotides are TGCGCCAGCAGCCCGGCCTTGAGGCATGAGCAGTTCTTC. Encoded protein: CASSPALRHEQFF.

The chain joins TRBV7-6 to TRBJ2-3, with D possibly matching TRBD2 (6 bases). Germline CDR1 SGHVS, CDR2 FNYEAQ. The CDR3 totals 16 residues. Trimming removed 5 bases at V and 8 bases at J, with 23 bases between. CDR3: CASSGTGTGARGTQYF. The DNA for the CDR3 is TGTGCCAGCAGCGGGACCGGGACTGGCGCAAGGGGTACGCAGTATTTT.

The rearrangement joins TRBV3-1 (or the pseudogene TRBV3-2) to TRBJ2-7; 7 bases are shared with TRBD1. Losses at the gene ends were 4 bases for V and 5 bases for J; bases not matched to a gene: 8. Germline lookup yields CDR1 LGHDT and CDR2 YNNKEL (reference sequence). The CDR3 runs 14 residues. This CDR3 is CASSPGRRGHEQYF. The CDR3 DNA sequence: TGTGCCAGCAGCCCCGGGCGAAGGGGGCACGAGCAGTACTTC.

This clone was seen a handful of times. This chain links TRBV21-1 with TRBJ1-5; TRBD1 reflects the table's D call only, with no check against the DNA. TRBV21-1 is a pseudogene locus. The CDR3 loop spans 22 amino acids. The CDR3 here is CASSKALYPGWSTEPINQPQHF. In DNA, the CDR3 is TGTGCCAGCAGCAAAGCGCTTTATCCAGGGTGGAGTACGGAACCCATTAATCAGCCCCAGCATTTT.

The rearrangement links TRBV13 to TRBJ2-7, with D tentatively TRBD2 (5 bases). The CDR3 consists of 16 residues. With 5 bases removed from V and 4 bases from J, the gap between germline ends came to 21 bases. The germline gives CDR1 PRHDT, CDR2 FYEKMQ (reference sequence). The CDR3: CASSPRRRGFGYEQYF. The CDR3 DNA sequence: TGTGCCAGCAGCCCACGCCGTCGGGGTTTTGGATACGAGCAGTACTTC.

This chain uses TRBV12-3 or TRBV12-4 with TRBJ2-6; D unclear. This CDR3 comprises 13 residues. Trimming took 8 bases from V and 1 from J, leaving 6 bases between them. CDR3 sequence: CASGSSGANVLTF. The CDR3 bases are TGTGCCAGCGGTTCATCTGGGGCCAACGTCCTGACTTTC.

This chain links TRBV18 with TRBJ1-3; the D gene is possibly TRBD1 (6 bases). This CDR3 region has 14 residues. V lost 7 bases and J lost 2, with 12 bases in between. Germline CDR1 reads KGHSH; CDR2 reads LQKENI. The CDR3 spells CASCPGVPGNTIYF. The CDR3 nucleotides read TGTGCCAGCTGCCCAGGGGTACCTGGAAACACCATATATTTT. The full variable domain, rest sourced from reference TRBV18 and TRBJ1-3, is NAGVMQNPRHLVRRRGQEARLRCSPMKGHSHVYWYRQLPEEGLKFMVYLQKENIIDESGMPKERFSAEFPKEGPSILRIQQVVRGDSAAYFCASCPGVPGNTIYFGEGSWLTVV.

The V gene is TRBV29-1, the J gene TRBJ1-5; D unresolved. The CDR3 has 15 amino acids. Trimming took off 3 bases at V and 0 bases at J, with 12 bases between the two ends. Germline loops: CDR1 SQVTM, CDR2 ANQGSEA. Here the CDR3 DNA reads TGCAGCGTTGAGACTGGATCGGGTAGCAATCAGCCCCAGCATTTT. It translates to CSVETGSGSNQPQHF.